This paragraph reports one T cell receptor beta chain. As yet, its antigen is unknown. The read ends 3 residues before the CDR3 terminus; that terminus is restored from the germline J gene. This entry comes from a study of T cells in women clearing cervical HPV infection. Study-level information: Case blood was drawn when the lesion was first found; control blood after infection became undetectable. General observations from the study: Each sample's T-cell count was unknown, possibly confounding richness. TRBV6-7 relative abundance averaged roughly 0.099% in cases and more than 0.15% in controls. A classifier using richness and V gene abundances reached an AUC of about 0.83.

Germline-derived CDR1 and CDR2 are ENHRY and SYGVKD. Trimming left V 6 bases short and J 1 base short, with 13 bases between. This CDR3 has 14 residues. Here immunoSEQ multiplex PCR was the method, and the copy in TCRdb shows in-frame clones only, minus some. This sample's table reports more than 20,000 clones. The receptor's source is a woman aged 18 to 75 with a cervical HPV16 infection that either progressed to CIN3+ or cleared (not recorded which). This chain uses TRBV10-3 with TRBJ2-7, with D possibly matching TRBD1 (6 bases). Input material: blood buffy coat. The CDR3 sequence: CAISDRLSSYEQYF. The sequenced part of the CDR3 DNA is TGTGCCATCAGCGACAGGCTCTCATCCTACGAG.